This is a list of T cell receptor beta chains from one sample in a study of cytomegalovirus exposure and HLA in healthy donors. TCRdb's table, derived via immunoSEQ multiplex PCR, lists solely in-frame clones and lacks some. The table records some 130,000 clones, roughly three quarters of them present only once. The sample comprised PBMCs. The receptors were sampled from a female donor in good health and CMV-seronegative. CDR3s include the opening cysteine and the closing phenylalanine or tryptophan. A D gene is named only where the DNA matches it firmly. The size entry is marked missing in some rows and otherwise reads once, few, many or a size class.

V: TRBV30
length: 12
D: NA
J: TRBJ1-1
size: NA
DNA: TGTGCCTGGGACAGGTTGAACACTGAAGCTTTCTTT
CDR3: CAWDRLNTEAFF

V: TRBV4-1
length: 18
D: TRBD2
J: TRBJ2-4
size: few
DNA: TGCGCCAGCAGCCAAGGAGGCCAGCGGGATCTAGCCAAAAACATTCAGTACTTC
CDR3: CASSQGGQRDLAKNIQYF

V: TRBV4-3
length: 13
D: NA
J: TRBJ1-1
size: NA
DNA: TGCGCCAGCAGCAAAGTGACAGATTCTGAAGCTTTCTTT
CDR3: CASSKVTDSEAFF

V: TRBV5-1
length: 16
D: TRBD1
J: TRBJ2-7
size: once
DNA: TGCGCCAGCAGCCCGTCTGGGACAGGGCAGGGCTACGAGCAGTACTTC
CDR3: CASSPSGTGQGYEQYF

V: TRBV4-1
length: 16
D: NA
J: TRBJ2-3
size: NA
DNA: TGCGCCAGCAGCCAAGTGTCGGTCTACCGCACAGATACGCAGTATTTT
CDR3: CASSQVSVYRTDTQYF

V: TRBV15
length: 14
D: TRBD1
J: TRBJ2-7
size: NA
DNA: TGTGCCACCAGCATTCACAGGGGTACGGACGAGCAGTACTTC
CDR3: CATSIHRGTDEQYF

V: TRBV19
length: 17
D: NA
J: TRBJ2-3
size: once
DNA: TGTGCCAGTAGGCCCTCCCCTACGGCGGGGCCCACAGATACGCAGTATTTT
CDR3: CASRPSPTAGPTDTQYF

V: TRBV29-1
length: 15
D: NA
J: TRBJ2-5
size: NA
DNA: TGCAGCGTTGAAGTCTCCGGGGAGGTGATAGAGACCCAGTACTTC
CDR3: CSVEVSGEVIETQYF

V: TRBV10-3
length: 14
D: TRBD1
J: TRBJ2-2
size: once
DNA: TGTGCCATCAAAGGGACAGGGAACACCGGGGAGCTGTTTTTT
CDR3: CAIKGTGNTGELFF

V: TRBV5-4
length: 12
D: NA
J: TRBJ2-7
size: NA
DNA: TGTGCCAGCAGCTTCTATTCCTACGAGCAGTACTTC
CDR3: CASSFYSYEQYF

V: TRBV29-1
length: 10
D: NA
J: TRBJ2-1
size: NA
DNA: TGCAGCGTCCCCGGCAATGAGCAGTTCTTC
CDR3: CSVPGNEQFF

V: TRBV2
length: 15
D: TRBD1
J: TRBJ1-2
size: many
DNA: TGTGCCAGCAGTGAGGGACAGGGGGCAAACTATGGCTACACCTTC
CDR3: CASSEGQGANYGYTF

V: TRBV5-1
length: 14
D: NA
J: TRBJ1-1
size: few
DNA: TGCGCCAGCAGCTCCAGGGATACGAACACTGAAGCTTTCTTT
CDR3: CASSSRDTNTEAFF

V: TRBV5-1
length: 15
D: TRBD1
J: TRBJ1-3
size: NA
DNA: TGCGCCAGCAGCTTCCTGCAGGGGGCTGGAAACACCATATATTTT
CDR3: CASSFLQGAGNTIYF